The clone carrying this T cell receptor (beta chain) turned up a few times. Its antigen is not identified. These data come from a study of CD4 T cells in relation to SARS-CoV-2 and coronaviruses. Germline values: CDR1 SEHNR, CDR2 FQNEAQ (reference sequence). Trimming cost V 4 bases and J 5 bases; bases outside gene matches: 5. The CDR3 covers 14 residues. Profiled with immunoSEQ multiplex PCR; TCRdb holds only in-frame clones, not every one. Of tens of thousands of clones in the sample, roughly 70% were seen once. Before the COVID-19 pandemic, during about 2011-2019, CD4+ T cells were taken from unexposed donors. Isolation of CD4+ T cells took place after roughly nine days in culture. Cells permitting, SARS-CoV-2 S/N and four cold-coronavirus spikes were tested on unexposed-donor CD4+ T cells.

This TCR was sampled from a human donor in good health. Sequenced: CD4+ T cells from PBMCs, cultured in vitro. V usage is TRBV7-9 and J usage is TRBJ1-1; 9 bases agree with TRBD1. The CDR3: CASSSTGGETEAFF. In DNA, the CDR3 is TGTGCCAGCAGCTCGACAGGGGGGGAGACTGAAGCTTTCTTT.